The sequence of this TCR beta chain was determined in a study of blood T cell repertoires in COVID-19. Study details: Sites in the United States, Italy and Spain provided acute and convalescent COVID-19 samples. The analysed material was cDNA or gDNA that came from T cells, B-cell-depleted T cells, or PBMCs.

In the original workflow: Nucleated cell number was recorded as an estimate derived from reference gene primer amplification. The assay was immunoSEQ multiplex PCR, and TCRdb's table has in-frame clones only and misses some. The V and J calls and the clone size are those of that table, but D and trimming were determined from the DNA. The table lists approximately 280,000 clones, about 89% of them singletons. CDR3 size: 14 residues. Germline CDR1 reads MNHEY; CDR2 reads SMNVEV (reference sequence). V gave up 4 bases and J gave up 0 bases, with 7 bases separating them. The receptor's source is a man aged 35 to 55 with acute or convalescent COVID-19. The sample was peripheral blood. V gene TRBV27 combines with J gene TRBJ2-4, with no clear D. For the CDR3, the DNA is TGTGCCAGCAGTTCGGTTTTAGCCAAAAACATTCAGTACTTC. Translation gives CASSSVLAKNIQYF.